The present T cell receptor (beta chain) was sequenced within a study of cytomegalovirus exposure and HLA in healthy donors (dated by TCRdb to about 2017). Background for the entire study: According to an earlier analysis of 550 to 700 of the donors, 200 million or so T cells yielded 90 million to 140 million unique TCR beta sequences and 276 Gb of sequence data. In an earlier analysis of several hundred of the donors, high-throughput TCR beta sequencing was used to judge whether each TCR beta V gene segment behaved as functional or pseudogenic. High-throughput TCR immunosequencing, statistical association of individual TCRs with disease status, and machine learning were combined to predict cytomegalovirus infection status. Both class I and class II loci were covered by HLA typing, at four-digit resolution. About 320 gigabases of sequencing data and approximately 80 million unique TCR sequences were included in an early release covering roughly 600 HLA-typed donors. Genome-wide SNP genotypes for about three fifths of the roughly 670 donors were used in a later genetic analysis, which treated that subset as a discovery cohort. The number of donors typed differed by locus, with roughly 629-640 for A, B, C, DRB1 and DQB1, roughly 520 for DQA1, over 600 for DPA1, and over 400 for DPB1. The aim of the study was to test whether cataloging public T cell receptors could identify signatures of past pathogen exposure. Of the 300 to 400 genotyped donors, about 80% fell in the genetic ancestry cluster associated with self-reported Caucasian donors. Because of strong linkage in the cohort, roughly five DR-DQ haplotypes were treated as single units for association and clustering. The T cell repertoires of under 750 subjects were profiled by immunosequencing and related to cytomegalovirus serostatus. All discovery cohort repertoires had been generated using a single sequencing platform. In addition to the first cohort of several hundred subjects, a separate validation cohort of around 110 different subjects was used. Donor age, sex, ethnicity and CMV serostatus were compiled alongside the repertoire data. The later analysis used no new phenotypic data to find candidate immune exposures, relying instead on TCR beta sequences and their occurrence across donors. Among about 390 genotyped donors of the cohort, an average of roughly 240,000 unique TCR beta nucleotide sequences were sequenced per donor, roughly a sixth of them non-productive. A later analysis re-examined previously published TCR beta repertoires from over 500 donors and added high-resolution HLA genotyping to investigate patterns of TCR occurrence.

The trim is 1 base for V and 2 bases for J, with a gap of 6 bases between the germline ends. Inclusive of the bounding cysteine and phenylalanine, the CDR3 is 13 residues long. Only CDR3 DNA remains: 39 bases, in frame from the first base. From the germline V gene, CDR1 is SGHVS and CDR2 is FQNEAQ. What the study reported, not specific to this receptor: Across donors, most TCR sequences were observed very rarely, whereas some public TCRs were present in many individuals. HLA typing was unavailable for some donors at each locus, so association tests used only the typed subset. Because the 87-base-pair reads could not distinguish some IMGT-functional V segments, including TRBV6-2 and TRBV6-3, those segments were excluded. The study gave a list of 150 to 200 TCR beta chains associated with cytomegalovirus. A cluster of highly shared sequence variants was judged likely to be a technical artifact of the sequencing pipeline. A later analysis found that most CMV-associated TCR beta chains appeared HLA-restricted, with HLA associations seemingly driven largely by CMV exposure. An association between a missense DCLRE1C variant and V-gene and J-gene trimming of TCR beta chains was found in a later genetic analysis and replicated in an independent cohort. At a false discovery rate of 0.05, a later analysis linked around 17,000 TCR beta sequences to specific HLA alleles. According to the authors, the approach could potentially be generalized to other disease states and immunological phenotypes. Strong co-occurrence of HLA alleles, especially DR and DQ, made assigning TCR associations to individual alleles difficult. Broadly in line with IMGT annotations, most TCR beta V segments showed up in productive rearrangements about 90% or about 30% of the time in an earlier analysis of roughly 590 of the donors. Compared with equally common non-associated chains, HLA-associated TCR beta chains in a later analysis were more clonally expanded and had lower generation probabilities. Because counts were too low, about 18 rarely observed V segments, including chromosome 9 orphons, were left out of the earlier analysis of 587 of the donors. The classifier was reported to diagnose cytomegalovirus status with high specificity and sensitivity in both the original and validation cohorts. Sequencing depth was assumed to be roughly uniform across donors in the presence/absence analyses, though that assumption may not hold. A few of the identified cytomegalovirus-associated TCR beta chains were confirmed in vitro to be specific for cytomegalovirus antigens. Linkage disequilibrium might explain the correlated functional status among segregating V segments, but an unknown experimental factor could not be excluded. The cohort was sequenced for TCR beta chains only, and without alpha or paired-chain data the features that could be detected were limited. A further reported finding was that TCR beta sequences accurately predicted the HLA-A and HLA-B alleles for most subjects in the first cohort. CMV serostatus was the only immune exposure information available for the cohort. Compared with the approximately 700-donor mean, donors in an Asian-associated ancestry cluster had fewer N-insertions in productive TCRs, according to a later genetic analysis. According to a later analysis, parvovirus B19, influenza, CMV and Epstein-Barr virus appeared linked to several top co-occurrence clusters. A later analysis found that TCR association rates varied across HLA loci, with DRB1 alleles showing the most associated TCRs and HLA-C alleles the fewest.

As for this clone: The antigen it recognizes is unknown. The sample holds no much larger clone one base away, and base qualities are not on file.

The cohort was made up of 666 healthy bone marrow donors. All cohort members were sampled while nominally healthy, although unrecorded immune exposures were likely present. The donor tested CMV seropositive, placing the donor among the 289 seropositive members of the cohort. Every donor gave a peripheral blood sample, and the peripheral blood mononuclear cells from that sample were used for TCR beta sequencing. The Qiagen DNeasy Blood Extraction Kit was used to extract genomic DNA from the blood cell samples. Preparation of the library involved the immunoSEQ multiplex PCR assay. A mixture of 60 forward primers for TCR Vbeta segments and 13 reverse primers for TCR Jbeta segments was used in the multiplex PCR. The CDR3 region of rearranged TCR beta genes was amplified from genomic DNA by a multiplex PCR assay. On the Illumina HiSeq System, the amplified TCR beta libraries were sequenced as 87-base-pair reads. The published analysis was carried out like this. Across the 670 or so repertoires, a later analysis counted 80 million or so unique TCR beta chains, around 11 million of which were shared by at least two donors. Raw reads were error-corrected and collapsed into unique sequences by a nearest-neighbor algorithm in which closely related sequences were merged to remove PCR and sequencing errors. V, D and J gene segments were assigned by aligning CDR3 sequences to IMGT reference sequences. For a sequence to be retained, a match of at least six nucleotides to both a V gene segment and a J gene segment was required. Rearrangements were classified as productive when the CDR3 lacked stop codons and remained in frame with V and J, and all other rearrangements were classified as non-productive. CDR3 was defined by IMGT convention, running from the second conserved V-encoded cysteine to the conserved J-encoded phenylalanine. Sequences without an unambiguous match to a single V gene segment were excluded from the earlier analysis of approximately 600 of the donors. In an earlier analysis of some 590 of the donors, a V segment was called functional when productive rearrangements were above 56.7%, and segregating when the standard deviation between donors exceeded 5%. A statistical classification framework was built for diagnosing cytomegalovirus status from the catalog of TCR beta chain sequences. V and J gene assignment, in a later analysis, came from comparing TCR nucleotide sequences with IMGT/GENE-DB human TR gene sequences. Using the TCRdist pipeline, a later analysis assigned CDR3 sequences along with most-parsimonious VDJ recombination scenarios. A later analysis defined each TCR beta chain by its CDR3 amino acid sequence plus V-gene family, and excluded reads lacking a unique V-gene family. A later analysis removed 600 or so highly shared, low-generation-probability nucleotide sequences to deal with suspected cross-contamination and a sequencing artifact. For each public chain, a later analysis derived a clonal expansion index from normalized ranks of inferred template counts within each repertoire. In a later analysis, generation probabilities were computed using a VDJ recombination model fitted to out-of-frame rearrangements, and the results were checked against IGoR. Hypergeometric tests were used in a later analysis to score TCR-TCR, TCR-HLA and TCR-CMV co-occurrence, with a repertoire-size bias correction applied to the TCR pairs. In a later analysis, false discovery rates were estimated by permuting HLA or CMV assignments 20 times. In a later analysis, co-occurring TCRs were grouped using DBSCAN, and TCRdist sequence similarity was added for clustering within HLA-allele-positive subsets. Repertoires with fewer than 30,000 or more than 120,000 public chains, plus five repertoires with anomalous nucleotide sharing, were excluded from co-occurrence clustering. The table comes from immuneACCESS by way of TCRdb, which keeps in-frame sequences with V and J called. Part of the clones is missing from these tables; in studies checked, under half for an unresolved V gene and the rest for unknown reasons. The DNA was the basis for D and trimming; V, J and clone size are from that table. This sample holds approximately 280,000 clones; approximately 90% were observed only once. Jointly, the top ten make up 3.5% to 4% of the sample.

The rearranged chain carries TRBV7-8 and TRBJ2-7; the D gene is not confidently resolved. Sequencing was carried out using PBMCs. This TCR derives from a man between 40 and 49 years old in good health and CMV-seropositive. The nucleotide sequence is TGTGCCAGCAGCTTAGACAGAACCTACGAGCAGTACTTC. It is translated as CASSLDRTYEQYF. With the rest looked up from the reference TRBV7-8 and TRBJ2-7 genes rather than sequenced, the full variable domain is GAGVSQSPRYKVAKRGQDVALRCDPISGHVSLFWYQQALGQGPEFLTYFQNEAQLDKSGLPSDRFFAERPEGSVSTLKIQRTQQEDSAVYLCASSLDRTYEQYFGPGTRLTVT.